This T cell receptor (beta chain) was found in a study of T cells expressing NK-cell markers. Overall study: Seven HCMV-seropositive donors and one seronegative donor made up the eight sequenced donors.

As the method of synthesis, 5'RACE template switching with UMIs yielded TCR beta cDNA. TCRdb reprocessed the 5' RACE reads and stores each CDR3 protein as one record, lacking DNA. The sample holds 500,000 to 600,000 distinct CDR3 sequences. The sequence was obtained from a young man in good health. The sequenced sample consisted of blood T cells: a sorted CD56 or NKG2C T cell subset, CD4+ or CD8+ T cells, or bulk PBMC T cells (not recorded which).

CDR3 region: CSARSLLDSGEQYF. This rearrangement joins TRBV20-1 to TRBJ2-7; lacking DNA, the TRBD2 call made by TCRdb goes unchecked. Germline V lookup: CDR1 DFQATT, CDR2 SNEGSKA (reference sequence). CDR3 length: 14 amino acids.